A single sample gave rise to the 10 T cell receptor beta chains below, sequenced in a study of cytomegalovirus exposure and HLA in healthy donors (dated by TCRdb to between 2016 and 2019). Receptor amplification or capture employed the immunoSEQ multiplex PCR assay. For the multiplex PCR, a mixture combining 60 forward primers for TCR Vbeta segments and 13 reverse primers for TCR Jbeta segments was used. Imported from immuneACCESS, the table was reduced by TCRdb to in-frame sequences with V and J called. These copies leave out some clones; in studies compared against another copy, an unresolved V gene accounts for under half, and the cause of the remainder is not known. For this sample the table gives roughly 130,000 clones, of which about 79% were detected only once. Of the sample, around 3% falls within the top ten clones. Input material: PBMCs. All receptors derive from a woman in her late teens or twenties in good health and CMV-seropositive.

This sequence joins TRBV7-8 and TRBJ2-1; the match to TRBD2 covers 10 bases. V trimming: 1 base; J trimming: 9 bases; junction bases outside the gene matches: 6. Germline CDR1 SGHVS, CDR2 FQNEAQ. The CDR3 is 15 residues long. The CDR3 DNA follows: TGTGCCAGCAGCTTAGGCTCTAGCGGGGGTGGTGAGCAGTTCTTC. Protein product: CASSLGSSGGGEQFF.

The chain recombines TRBV7-9 with TRBJ2-5; TRBD1 aligns across 8 bases. The J call may be faulty, since TRBJ2-7 better matches the DNA end. The CDR3 contains 14 residues. From germline, CDR1 is SEHNR and CDR2 FQNEAQ (reference sequence). The CDR3 here is CASNRGQGSYEQYF. The CDR3 DNA reads as TGTGCCAGCAACCGTGGACAGGGCTCCTACGAGCAGTACTTC.

This clone showed up just a few times. This chain joins TRBV25-1 and TRBJ2-2; weak D call: TRBD2 (7 bases). Germline-derived CDR1 and CDR2 are MGHDK and SYGVNS. V was cut by 8 bases and J by 5 bases, with 18 bases left in between. CDR3 length equals 15 residues. CDR3 sequence: CASRPPGGRTGELFF. CDR3 in DNA: TGTGCCAGCCGCCCTCCGGGGGGCCGTACCGGGGAGCTGTTTTTT.

V usage is TRBV5-4 and J usage is TRBJ2-3; 9 bases line up with TRBD2. Germline-derived CDR1 and CDR2 are SGHNT and YYREEE (reference sequence). After removal of 2 bases from V and 6 bases from J, the junction contained 7 bases not matched to a gene. The CDR3 totals 15 residues. The CDR3 sequence is CASSFGLASPDTQYF. The CDR3 DNA is TGTGCCAGCAGCTTTGGACTAGCGTCGCCCGATACGCAGTATTTT.

The rearrangement uses TRBV25-1 and TRBJ2-7, with TRBD1 identical over 7 bases. Germline CDR1 is MGHDK and CDR2 is SYGVNS. The length of the CDR3 is 14 residues. After removal of 4 bases from V and 2 bases from J, the junction contained 5 bases not matched to a gene. CDR3 protein: CASSARQGAYEQYF. The CDR3 DNA sequence: TGTGCCAGCAGTGCCAGACAGGGAGCCTACGAGCAGTACTTC.

The chain links TRBV15 to TRBJ2-2; tentatively, D is TRBD2 (5 bases). V lost 0 bases and J lost 1, with 6 bases in between. Germline V gene sequence: CDR1 LNHNV, CDR2 YYDKDF (reference sequence). The length of the CDR3 is 15 residues. DNA of the CDR3: TGTGCCACCAGCAGAGAGGCGGGGAACACCGGGGAGCTGTTTTTT. It encodes CATSREAGNTGELFF. The complete variable domain, with remaining parts taken from reference TRBV15 and TRBJ2-2, reads DAMVIQNPRYQVTQFGKPVTLSCSQTLNHNVMYWYQQKSSQAPKLLFHYYDKDFNNEADTPDNFQSRRPNTSFCFLDIRSPGLGDTAMYLCATSREAGNTGELFFGEGSRLTVL.

The rearrangement links TRBV5-6 to TRBJ2-7; D perhaps matches TRBD1 (6 bases). V shed 5 bases and J shed 8 bases, with 20 bases lying between them. The CDR3 spans 14 residues. Germline CDR1 reads SGHDT; CDR2 reads YYEEEE. CDR3: CASRPGQSPTKQYF. The CDR3 DNA reads as TGTGCCAGCAGGCCCGGACAGAGTCCTACGAAGCAGTACTTC.

This rearrangement joins TRBV15 to TRBJ2-7; D is perhaps TRBD2 (5 bases). The CDR3 sequence is 15 residues long. V was trimmed by 4 bases and J by 2 bases, leaving 15 bases between them. Germline CDR1 LNHNV, CDR2 YYDKDF (reference sequence). The CDR3 coding sequence is TGTGCCACCAGCATGGGAGAACTACTGGCCTACGAGCAGTACTTC. It is translated as CATSMGELLAYEQYF.

The chain employs TRBV6-1 and TRBJ2-1, with 10 bases aligning to TRBD2. The CDR3 contains 20 residues. The germline V gene has CDR1 MNHNS and CDR2 SASEGT. V gave up 2 bases and J gave up 8 bases; unmatched junction bases: 21. The CDR3 DNA reads as TGTGCCAGCAGTGAATATCCCCTGGCAGGGTTCTTAGCGGGGGGTTATGAGCAGTTCTTC. Encoded protein: CASSEYPLAGFLAGGYEQFF.

This chain joins TRBV4-1 and TRBJ1-2; TRBD1 aligns across 9 bases. The length of the CDR3 is 17 residues. Per the germline V gene, CDR1 is MGHRA and CDR2 is YSYEKL. V dropped 4 bases and J dropped 7; count of bases not matched to a gene: 16. The CDR3 sequence is CASSPLNPGTGRGGYTF. For the CDR3, the DNA is TGCGCCAGCAGCCCACTGAACCCCGGGACAGGGAGAGGTGGCTACACCTTC.